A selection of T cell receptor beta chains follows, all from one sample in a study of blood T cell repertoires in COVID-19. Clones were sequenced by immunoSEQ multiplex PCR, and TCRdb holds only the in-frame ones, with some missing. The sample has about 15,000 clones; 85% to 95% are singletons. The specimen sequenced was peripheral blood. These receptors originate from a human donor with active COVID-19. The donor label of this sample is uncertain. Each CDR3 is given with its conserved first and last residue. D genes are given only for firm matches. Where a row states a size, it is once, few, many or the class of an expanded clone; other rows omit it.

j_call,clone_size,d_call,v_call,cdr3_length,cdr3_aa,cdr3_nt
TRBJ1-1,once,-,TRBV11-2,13,CASSVREHTEAFF,TGTGCCAGCAGCGTCCGTGAGCACACTGAAGCTTTCTTT
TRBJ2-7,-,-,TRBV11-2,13,CASSLVQIYEQYF,TGTGCCAGCAGCTTAGTACAGATCTACGAGCAGTACTTC
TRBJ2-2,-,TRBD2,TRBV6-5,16,CASSLEGLAAFGELFF,TGTGCCAGCAGTTTGGAGGGACTAGCGGCTTTCGGGGAGCTGTTTTTT
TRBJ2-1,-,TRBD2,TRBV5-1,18,CASSPISSGGAGNNEQFF,TGCGCCAGCAGCCCGATTTCTAGCGGGGGGGCAGGAAACAATGAGCAGTTCTTC
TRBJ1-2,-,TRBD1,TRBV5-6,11,CASSFDRVKTF,TGTGCCAGCAGCTTCGACAGGGTGAAAACCTTC
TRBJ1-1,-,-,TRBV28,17,CASSPSGFGRDRTEAFF,TGTGCCAGCAGTCCCTCCGGTTTTGGCAGGGATCGGACTGAAGCTTTCTTT
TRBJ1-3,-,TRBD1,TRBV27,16,CASSLRQGLRGNTIYF,TGTGCCAGCAGCCTAAGACAGGGCTTACGTGGAAACACCATATATTTT
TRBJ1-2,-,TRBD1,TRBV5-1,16,CASSNGQGGANYGYTF,TGCGCCAGCAGCAACGGACAGGGCGGCGCTAACTATGGCTACACCTTC
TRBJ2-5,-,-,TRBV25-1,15,CASSDPRDIQETQYF,TGTGCCAGCAGTGATCCACGGGACATCCAAGAGACCCAGTACTTC
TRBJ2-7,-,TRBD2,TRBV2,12,CASRRGFYEQYF,TGTGCCAGCCGGCGGGGGTTCTACGAGCAGTACTTC
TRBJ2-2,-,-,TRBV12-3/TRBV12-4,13,CASSFQGTGELFF,TGTGCCAGCAGTTTTCAGGGGACCGGGGAGCTGTTTTTT
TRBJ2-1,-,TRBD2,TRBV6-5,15,CASSYGLAGVREQFF,TGTGCCAGCAGTTATGGACTAGCGGGAGTTCGGGAGCAGTTCTTC
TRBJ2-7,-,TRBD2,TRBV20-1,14,CSASLPSGVYEQYF,TGCAGTGCTAGTCTCCCTAGCGGGGTCTACGAGCAGTACTTC
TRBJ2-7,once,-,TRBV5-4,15,CASSLNSGLSLEQYF,TGTGCCAGCAGCTTGAATTCAGGACTGAGTTTAGAGCAGTACTTC
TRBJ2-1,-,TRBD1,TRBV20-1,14,CSASRRQGRYEQFF,TGCAGTGCTAGTAGGCGACAGGGAAGATATGAGCAGTTCTTC
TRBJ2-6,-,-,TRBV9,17,CASSVGSEGGGANVLTF,TGTGCCAGCAGCGTAGGATCGGAGGGCGGTGGGGCCAACGTCCTGACTTTC
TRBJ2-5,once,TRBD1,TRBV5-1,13,CASSPGTEETQYF,TGCGCCAGCAGCCCCGGGACAGAAGAGACCCAGTACTTC
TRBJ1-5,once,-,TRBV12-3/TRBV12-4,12,CASKTQNQPQHF,TGTGCCAGCAAGACACAAAATCAGCCCCAGCATTTT
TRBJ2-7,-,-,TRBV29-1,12,CSGGRGAYEQYF,TGCAGCGGGGGGCGGGGAGCCTACGAGCAGTACTTC
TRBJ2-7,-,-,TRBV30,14,CAWSFGQPGGEQYF,TGTGCCTGGAGTTTCGGACAGCCAGGCGGCGAGCAGTACTTC
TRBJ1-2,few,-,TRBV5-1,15,CASSLENRVDYGYTF,TGCGCCAGCAGCTTGGAAAACAGGGTGGACTATGGCTACACCTTC
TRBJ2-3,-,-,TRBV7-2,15,CASSLLATVTDTQYF,TGTGCCAGCAGCTTACTAGCTACGGTCACAGATACGCAGTATTTT
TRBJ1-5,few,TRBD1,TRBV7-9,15,CASSPGTGLNQPQHF,TGTGCCAGCAGCCCCGGGACAGGGCTCAATCAGCCCCAGCATTTT
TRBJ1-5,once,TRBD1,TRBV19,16,CASSTRDRGFNQPQHF,TGTGCCAGTAGTACAAGGGACAGGGGTTTCAATCAGCCCCAGCATTTT